Following are 28 T cell receptor beta chains from one sample sequenced in a study of blood T cell repertoires in COVID-19. Generated by immunoSEQ multiplex PCR, the TCRdb table keeps only in-frame clones and is missing some. The sample records under 150,000 clones, over 75% being singletons. The sample consisted of PBMCs or T cells enriched from blood (not recorded which). These receptors all come from a man over 45 in a cohort exposed to, infected with or recovered from COVID-19 (not recorded which).

CDR3 residues: CASSQGGGVNTEAFF. The CDR3 nucleotides are TGTGCCAGCAGCCAAGGCGGGGGCGTAAACACTGAAGCTTTCTTT. The chain links TRBV3-1 (or the pseudogene TRBV3-2) to TRBJ1-1; D possibly corresponds to TRBD1 (6 bases). V shed 1 base and J shed 2 bases, with 11 bases lying between them. The CDR3 is made up of 15 amino acids. CDR1 and CDR2 (germline): LGHDT, YNNKEL (reference sequence).

V usage is TRBV4-1 and J usage is TRBJ2-1, with D possibly matching TRBD1 (5 bases). V gave up 0 bases and J gave up 3 bases, with 9 bases separating them. From germline, CDR1 is MGHRA and CDR2 YSYEKL. The CDR3 runs 15 residues. DNA of the CDR3: TGCGCCAGCAGCCAAGATATCACAGGCTACAATGAGCAGTTCTTC. Translated, it gives CASSQDITGYNEQFF.

This chain uses TRBV7-9 with TRBJ2-7, with no clear D. Germline CDR1 SEHNR, CDR2 FQNEAQ (reference sequence). V lost 5 bases to trimming and J lost 1 base, with 15 bases between them. The CDR3 loop spans 15 amino acids. CDR3 in amino acids: CASSPSLLASYEQYF. Written as DNA, the CDR3 is TGTGCCAGCAGCCCGTCTCTATTAGCATCCTACGAGCAGTACTTC.

This clone turned up a few times. The V and J genes are TRBV6-2 or TRBV6-3 and TRBJ1-1; D is unresolved. The CDR3 has 14 residues. CDR1 is MNHEY and CDR2 is SVGEGT in the germline V gene. V lost 1 base and J 2 bases, leaving 8 bases between the germline ends. The CDR3 reads CASSYFQFNTEAFF. DNA of the CDR3: TGTGCCAGCAGTTACTTTCAGTTTAACACTGAAGCTTTCTTT.

The rearrangement uses TRBV12-5 and TRBJ2-5; tentative D call: TRBD2 (7 bases). Trimming removed 0 bases from V and 9 bases from J, with 14 bases in between. CDR3 length equals 14 residues. The V gene's germline CDR1 is LGHNT and CDR2 FRNRAP. CDR3 sequence reads: CASGLVGGRGAQYF. The CDR3 nucleotides read TGTGCTAGTGGTTTGGTGGGGGGGCGCGGGGCCCAGTACTTC.

The V call is TRBV4-1, the J call TRBJ2-7; 10 bases line up with TRBD2. Germline V gives CDR1 MGHRA, CDR2 YSYEKL. The CDR3 extends over 19 amino acids. V was pared by 0 bases and J by 0 bases, with 11 bases of the junction left unmatched. DNA for the CDR3: TGCGCCAGCAGCCAAGAAATCTTTCAAGGACTAGCGGACTCCTACGAGCAGTACTTC. The encoded protein is CASSQEIFQGLADSYEQYF.

Only one count was recorded for this clone. The chain employs TRBV5-1 and TRBJ1-6, with TRBD1 matching over 10 bases. CDR1 is SGHRS, CDR2 YFSETQ, per germline. With 0 bases clipped from V and 10 bases from J, the junction kept 4 bases outside the gene matches. This CDR3 has 15 amino acids. The CDR3 nucleotides are TGCGCCAGCAGCTTGGAGGGACAGGGGAGATCACCCCTCCACTTT. Encoded protein: CASSLEGQGRSPLHF.

Here the CDR3 reads CASSQDAGAFGQPQHF. The CDR3 bases are TGCGCCAGCAGCCAAGACGCCGGTGCATTCGGTCAGCCCCAGCATTTT. The V gene is TRBV4-3, the J gene TRBJ1-5; D not certain. CDR1 and CDR2 from the germline V gene are LGHNA and YSLEER. The ends were cut back, 0 bases at V and 6 bases at J, with 15 bases in the middle. The CDR3 sequence is 16 residues long.

The chain recombines TRBV27 with TRBJ2-1, with 7 positions matching TRBD1. This CDR3 has 15 amino acids. The germline gives CDR1 MNHEY, CDR2 SMNVEV (reference sequence). With V trimmed by 5 bases and J by 2 bases, 6 bases remained unmatched. The CDR3 loop is CASSGTVGAYNEQFF. The CDR3 DNA reads as TGTGCCAGCAGTGGGACAGTTGGGGCCTACAATGAGCAGTTCTTC.

J is TRBJ2-1 and V is TRBV7-6; TRBD2 aligns across 11 bases. Germline V gene data show CDR1 as SGHVS and CDR2 as FNYEAQ. The J segment lost 5 bases and the V segment lost 4 bases, leaving 10 bases of the junction unmatched. The CDR3 runs 17 residues. The CDR3 DNA is TGTGCCAGCAGCTCGATCGGTAGCGGGGGGGTTCACAATGAGCAGTTCTTC. This translates into CASSSIGSGGVHNEQFF. The full variable domain, rest sourced from reference TRBV7-6 and TRBJ2-1, is GAGVSQSPRYKVTKRGQDVALRCDPISGHVSLYWYRQALGQGPEFLTYFNYEAQQDKSGLPNDRFSAERPEGSISTLTIQRTEQRDSAMYRCASSSIGSGGVHNEQFFGPGTRLTVL.

The chain joins TRBV3-1 (or the pseudogene TRBV3-2) to TRBJ2-1, with 13 bases aligning to TRBD2. J was trimmed by 14 bases and V by 0 bases; bases with no gene match: 7. This CDR3 has 15 residues. Germline V CDR1 and CDR2: LGHDT, YNNKEL (reference sequence). The CDR3 DNA reads TGTGCCAGCAGCCAAGACACACTAGCGGGAGGGCGGGAGTTCTTC. Protein sequence: CASSQDTLAGGREFF.

The chain combines TRBV19 with TRBJ1-6; no definite D call. Deletions cut 6 bases from V and 7 bases from J, with 16 bases between. Germline V gives CDR1 LNHDA, CDR2 SQIVND (reference sequence). The CDR3 contains 15 residues. CDR3 sequence: CASRRTGSINSPLHF. The CDR3 coding sequence is TGTGCCAGTAGACGCACGGGATCCATAAATTCACCCCTCCACTTT. The whole variable domain, filled in from reference TRBV19 and TRBJ1-6, reads DGGITQSPKYLFRKEGQNVTLSCEQNLNHDAMYWYRQDPGQGLRLIYYSQIVNDFQKGDIAEGYSVSREKKESFPLTVTSAQKNPTAFYLCASRRTGSINSPLHFGNGTRLTVT.

The chain couples TRBV18 to TRBJ2-7; TRBD1 is a possible D gene (6 bases). The V gene's germline CDR1 is KGHSH and CDR2 LQKENI. Between the trimmed V and J ends, which lost 2 bases and 3 bases, there was a span of 11 bases. The CDR3 runs to 14 residues. CDR3 DNA: TGTGCCAGCTCACCAGGACAGATAAGCTACGAGCAGTACTTC. Translated: CASSPGQISYEQYF.

V is TRBV10-1 and J is TRBJ2-1; TRBD2 aligns across 9 bases. This CDR3 comprises 15 residues. Germline V CDR1 and CDR2: WNHNN, SYGVQD (reference sequence). V shed 5 bases, J shed 9 bases, and the junction held 11 bases outside the gene matches. CDR3 sequence (DNA): TGCGCCAGCAGTCCCCTAGCGGGGACAAGGGGTGAGCAGTTCTTC. Amino acids: CASSPLAGTRGEQFF.

The CDR3 sequence: CASSPRMPRETQYF. DNA for the CDR3: TGTGCCAGCAGTCCGAGGATGCCACGGGAGACCCAGTACTTC. The genes are TRBV7-9 and TRBJ2-5; D remains unclear. Germline V lookup: CDR1 SEHNR, CDR2 FQNEAQ (reference sequence). The CDR3 contains 14 residues. Trimming shortened V by 6 bases and J by 5 bases, and 16 bases separated the two germline ends.

This chain joins TRBV28 and TRBJ2-1; 11 nucleotides align to TRBD2. The germline gives CDR1 MDHEN, CDR2 SYDVKM. V was pared by 4 bases and J by 4 bases, with 3 bases of the junction left unmatched. The CDR3 spans 15 residues. The CDR3: CASSWTSGLYNEQFF. CDR3 nucleotides: TGTGCCAGCAGTTGGACTAGCGGGCTATACAATGAGCAGTTCTTC.

The chain has TRBV11-2 and TRBJ2-3; possible D gene TRBD1, 5 bases. The CDR3 sequence is 14 residues long. Germline CDR1 is SGHAT and CDR2 is FQNNGV. V was cut by 5 bases and J by 4 bases, with 13 bases left in between. The CDR3 DNA reads as TGTGCCAGCAGCCTGAGGCAGGGTCCAGATACGCAGTATTTT. Its translation is CASSLRQGPDTQYF.

This chain joins TRBV5-1 and TRBJ2-7, with a weak D call TRBD1 (6 bases). Trimming cost V 4 bases and J 0 bases, with 11 bases left between them. The CDR3 is 14 amino acids. Looked up from germline, CDR1 is SGHRS and CDR2 is YFSETQ. CDR3 loop: CASSLRDNSYEQYF. The CDR3 DNA reads as TGCGCCAGCAGCCTCCGGGACAACTCCTACGAGCAGTACTTC.

The genes are TRBV24-1 and TRBJ2-1; D call uncertain. Trimming stripped 4 bases from V and 8 bases from J, with 5 bases between. CDR3 length: 11 residues. Germline CDR1 and CDR2: KGHDR and SFDVKD. CDR3 protein: CATSDLYEQFF. CDR3 nucleotide sequence: TGTGCCACCAGTGACCTATATGAGCAGTTCTTC.

J is TRBJ1-4 and V is TRBV6-5, with 12 bases aligning to TRBD1. With 11 bases clipped from V and 11 bases from J, the junction kept 15 bases outside the gene matches. There are 15 residues in the CDR3. Germline V gene data show CDR1 as MNHEY and CDR2 as SVGAGI. The CDR3 region has the DNA TGTGCCCCCCCGGGACAGGGGGCCCCAAGAGGGAAACTGTTTTTT. It translates to CAPPGQGAPRGKLFF.

The rearrangement links TRBV7-9 to TRBJ1-6, with a weak D call TRBD1 (6 bases). The ends were cut back, 5 bases at V and 8 bases at J, with 10 bases in the middle. CDR3 length: 13 residues. Germline CDR1 SEHNR, CDR2 FQNEAQ (reference sequence). This CDR3 reads CASSRDMYSPLHF. The CDR3 DNA is TGTGCCAGCAGCCGGGACATGTATTCACCCCTCCACTTT.

The gene calls are TRBV18 and TRBJ1-5; TRBD1 matches at 8 bases. Trimming at V came to 3 bases and at J to 2 bases, leaving 3 bases not matched to a gene. Germline assignment: CDR1 KGHSH and CDR2 LQKENI. The CDR3 contains 15 residues. The DNA of the CDR3 is TGTGCCAGCTCACCCCCGGGACAGGGCAATCAGCCCCAGCATTTT. Residues: CASSPPGQGNQPQHF.

V and J are TRBV5-4 and TRBJ2-7; 10 nucleotides align to TRBD1. From germline, CDR1 is SGHNT and CDR2 YYREEE (reference sequence). CDR3 length: 16 residues. J lost 0 bases, V lost 0 bases, and 3 bases had no gene match. The CDR3 spells CASSLEGDRGSYEQYF. CDR3 nucleotides: TGTGCCAGCAGCTTGGAGGGGGACAGGGGCTCCTACGAGCAGTACTTC.

V usage is TRBV28 and J usage is TRBJ1-4, with 9 bases fitting TRBD1. The CDR3 is made up of 16 amino acids. V was clipped by 6 bases and J by 5 bases; unmatched bases: 10. The germline V gene has CDR1 MDHEN and CDR2 SYDVKM. The chain's CDR3 is CASSPNPGTGNEKLFF. CDR3 bases: TGTGCCAGCAGCCCTAATCCCGGGACAGGGAATGAAAAACTGTTTTTT.

This chain joins TRBV30 and TRBJ1-2; D is ambiguous. The CDR3 contains 11 residues. Germline V CDR1 and CDR2: GTSNPN, SVGIG (reference sequence). Trimming took off 1 base at V and 2 bases at J, with 2 bases between the two ends. The CDR3 DNA follows: TGTGCCTGGAGTGCAAACTATGGCTACACCTTC. Translation gives CAWSANYGYTF. Supplemented by reference TRBV30 and TRBJ1-2, the full variable domain reads SQTIHQWPATLVQPVGSPLSLECTVEGTSNPNLYWYRQAAGRGLQLLFYSVGIGQISSEVPQNLSASRPQDRQFILSSKKLLLSDSGFYLCAWSANYGYTFGSGTRLTVV.

The chain links TRBV23-1 to TRBJ1-6, with D perhaps matching TRBD1 (5 bases). TRBV23-1 is placed among ORFs of uncertain function. Trimming took 1 base from V and 9 from J, leaving 16 bases between them. The CDR3 extends over 16 amino acids. The CDR3 sequence is CASSQLDVRVVSPLHF. The CDR3 DNA reads as TGCGCCAGCAGTCAATTAGATGTCAGGGTAGTTTCACCCCTCCACTTT.

V gene TRBV29-1 combines with J gene TRBJ2-4; D might be TRBD1 (6 bases). Germline V gives CDR1 SQVTM, CDR2 ANQGSEA. The CDR3 spans 14 residues. With 2 bases removed from V and 15 bases from J, the gap between germline ends came to 23 bases. The CDR3 region has the DNA TGCAGCGTTGAAAATGGCCAGGGGATCGAGGGTCCGTACTTC. Encoded protein: CSVENGQGIEGPYF.

V and J are TRBV24-1 and TRBJ2-3; no reliable D call. The CDR3 consists of 14 residues. Germline V gene lookup returns CDR1 KGHDR and CDR2 SFDVKD. Trimming took off 4 bases at V and 0 bases at J, with 7 bases between the two ends. CDR3 in DNA: TGTGCCACCAGTGAACTGATGAGCACAGATACGCAGTATTTT. This gives the protein CATSELMSTDTQYF.